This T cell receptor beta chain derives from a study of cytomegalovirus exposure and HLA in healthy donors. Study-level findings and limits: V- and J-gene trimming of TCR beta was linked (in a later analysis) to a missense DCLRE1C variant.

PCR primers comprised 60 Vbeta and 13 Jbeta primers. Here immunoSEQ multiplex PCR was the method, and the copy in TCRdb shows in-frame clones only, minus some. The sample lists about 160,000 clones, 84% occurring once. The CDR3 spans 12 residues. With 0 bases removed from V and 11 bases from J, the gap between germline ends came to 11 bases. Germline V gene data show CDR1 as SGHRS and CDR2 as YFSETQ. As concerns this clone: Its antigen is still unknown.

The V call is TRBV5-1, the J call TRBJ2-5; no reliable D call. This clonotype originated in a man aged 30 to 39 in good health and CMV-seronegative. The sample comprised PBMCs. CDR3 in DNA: TGCGCCAGCAGCTTGGGGGCACATGAGCAGTACTTC. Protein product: CASSLGAHEQYF.